The TCR beta chain under discussion was sequenced for a study of blood T cell repertoires in COVID-19. Study overall: The United States, Italy and Spain were the sources of the acute and convalescent COVID-19 samples. T cells, B-cell-depleted T cells, or PBMCs provided the cDNA or gDNA that served as material.

How the authors handled the data: Researchers report that nucleated cell counts were estimated from reference gene primer amplification. Sequenced by immunoSEQ multiplex PCR; TCRdb stores in-frame clones only, minus some. Clone size and the V and J calls come from that table; the DNA yielded D and trimming. This table holds 370,000 or so clones, 80% to 90% found once. Those enrolled, adults aged roughly 18 to 90 years, came from fewer than 25 US areas. V lost 6 bases and J 1 base, leaving 18 bases between the germline ends. Germline CDR1 is SGHAT and CDR2 is FQNNGV. The CDR3 consists of 16 residues. J is TRBJ2-5 and V is TRBV11-2; no clear D. The TCR was taken from a man aged 25 to 40 who had recovered from COVID-19. Sequenced material: PBMCs or T cells enriched from blood (not recorded which). As DNA, the CDR3 is TGTGCCAGCAGTTTGTCTCAGTGGTTCAGCCAAGAGACCCAGTACTTC. Amino acid sequence: CASSLSQWFSQETQYF.